The present T cell receptor (beta chain) was sequenced within a study of T cells in Graves' hyperthyroidism and ophthalmopathy. Per the germline V gene, CDR1 is KGHSH and CDR2 is LQKENI. This CDR3 spans 14 amino acids. J was trimmed by 3 bases and V by 6 bases; bases with no gene match: 4. Pregnant or lactating patients were excluded, as were those with uncontrolled infection or other autoimmune disease. Diagnostic assessment was based on clinical symptoms, serum thyroxine and TRAb, thyroid ultrasound and orbital computed tomography. Points from the study as a whole: Among thyroid clonotypes expanded above 0.001, most also appeared in blood.

This clonotype has a count of ten or more. Antigen unknown. TCR beta CDR3 region amplification was performed from RNA transcripts. The HTBI set primed first-round TCR CDR3 RT-PCR. TCRdb called the multiplex PCR reads again in MiXCR, with one record for every CDR3 protein. The sample has around 400,000 distinct CDR3 sequences, around 15% seen once. Sequenced input: blood. The genes are TRBV18 and TRBJ2-1; 8 nucleotides match TRBD1. This receptor was obtained from an older woman with Graves' ophthalmopathy. The CDR3 is CASSGTGDYNEQFF. In DNA form, the CDR3 reads TGTGCCAGCTCCGGGACAGGCGACTACAATGAGCAGTTCTTC.